The following is a T cell receptor (beta chain) sequence with its context. The V gene lost 8 bases and the J gene lost 8 bases, with 15 bases spanning the gap. CDR1 and CDR2 from the germline V gene are MNHEY and SVGAGI. This CDR3 is 13 amino acids long. Sequencing was performed with immunoSEQ multiplex PCR; in TCRdb, only in-frame clones are kept and a portion is missing. The sample records roughly 60,000 clones, roughly nine tenths being singletons. These data belong to a study of OX40 agonist ivuxolimab in advanced cancers. For the study at large: Six ivuxolimab dose levels, 0.01 to 10 mg/kg, were given intravenously every 2 weeks. Subjects had a mean age of roughly 57 years, with a range of 23 to 79; just over 80% were male.

This specimen consisted of CD4+ or CD8+ T cells sorted from blood, obtained in a trial of the OX40 agonist ivuxolimab. This receptor was identified in an adult with an advanced solid tumor such as melanoma, head and neck, liver or kidney cancer. The chain uses TRBV6-5 and TRBJ1-4, with D perhaps matching TRBD1 (6 bases). The CDR3 is CASRQRGEEKLFF. The CDR3 DNA sequence: TGTGCCAGCCGGCAAAGGGGGGAGGAAAAACTGTTTTTT.